This T cell receptor (beta chain) was identified in a study of control samples from healthy donors and cancer patients. Measured with immunoSEQ multiplex PCR; TCRdb has only the in-frame clones, and not every one. The sample lists 50,000 to 75,000 clones; 90% were seen once. This clone was seen a handful of times. The V and J ends lost 2 bases and 7 bases, in that order; junction bases with no gene match: 7. The germline CDR1 and CDR2 sequences are MNHEY and SVGEGT. This CDR3 is 17 amino acids long. The V and J genes are TRBV6-2 or TRBV6-3 and TRBJ2-1; TRBD2 matches 14 bases. This sequence was found in a man in his 60s with colorectal cancer. Sequenced material: PBMCs. This chain's CDR3 is CASSYGLAGGFRNEQFF. The CDR3 DNA follows: TGTGCCAGCAGTTACGGACTAGCGGGGGGTTTCAGGAATGAGCAGTTCTTC.